This T cell receptor (beta chain) emerged from a study of T cells after yellow fever vaccination (dated by TCRdb to the late 2010s). General notes on the study: The SMART-Seq v4 Ultra Low Input RNA kit was used to prepare libraries from fractions with low cell numbers. Two healthy male donors made up the cohort, one aged 18 to 30 years and the other aged 30 to 39 years. To track T-cell clones before and after primary and booster YFV17D yellow fever vaccination, bulk TCR alpha and beta repertoires were sequenced longitudinally. Blood was collected at multiple timepoints before and after primary and secondary immunization, and bulk PBMC replicates and cell subsets were isolated.

Sequencing was performed on an Illumina NovaSeq 6000. TCR cDNA was synthesized by 5'RACE template switching, through which a universal primer site and unique molecular identifiers were introduced. Priming for cDNA synthesis came from both the TCR alpha and TCR beta constant segments. Libraries were amplified in two PCR steps, with sample barcodes and sequencing adapters added in the second step. Sequencing of the libraries was done on either Illumina HiSeq 2500 (2x100 bp) or NovaSeq (2x150 bp). The published analysis was carried out like this. MIGEC was used to demultiplex reads and collapse the reads into UMI consensus sequences, and MiXCR was used for V(D)J alignment. Vaccine-responding clonotypes were defined with edgeR using replicate PBMC samples, requiring FDR below 0.01 and a log2 fold change above 5 up to day 15. CD4 or CD8 identity was assigned to each bulk clonotype according to whether the clonotype was present at higher abundance in the sequenced CD4 repertoire or the sequenced CD8 repertoire. TCRdb handled the public reads itself, with Q25 trimming in fastp and clone calling in MiXCR, and kept productive beta chains. Rows are unified per CDR3 protein, each entry keeping the most common DNA and genes. V and J calls and clone size were set by TCRdb, not the authors. The sample yields approximately 330,000 distinct CDR3 sequences; around 13% were counted once. The top ten clones comprise more than 3% of the sample.

CDR1 and CDR2, per the germline V gene (reference sequence), are DFQATT and SNEGSKA. Spanning cysteine to phenylalanine, the CDR3 consists of 15 amino acids. Only CDR3 DNA remains: 45 bases, in frame from the first base. V is trimmed back by 2 bases and J by 1 base, and the junction contains 5 bases that no gene match accounts for. About this clonotype: Its cognate antigen has yet to be identified. No base-level quality is on record; no much larger clone is a single base apart.

The paper as a whole reports these results and caveats: The secondary T-cell response was weaker than the primary response but faster, peaking on day 5 instead of day 15. Because only a couple of donors were included in the study, the extent to which the findings can be generalized is limited. Most clones expanded after primary vaccination (almost 97% of CD4 and 88% of CD8) were re-detected after the booster, suggesting that broad memory maintenance occurred. Because abundant contaminating clonotypes from the bulk population could be contained in FACS-sorted repertoires, computational filtering was required. A small fraction of clonotypes appeared in both the CD4 and CD8 compartments, likely as a result of convergent recombination.

The treatment or condition label here, explained by the study, means: live attenuated yellow fever vaccine strain. A standard Ficoll-Paque protocol was used to isolate PBMCs from peripheral blood. Dynabeads CD4 and CD8 positive selection kits were used to isolate the CD4 and CD8 T-cell fractions. TriZol was used to extract RNA from bulk PBMCs, CD4 and CD8 fractions, and dextramer-positive and dextramer-negative fractions. Sequencing used CD4+ T cells sorted from PBMCs, obtained 15 days after the yellow fever booster vaccination. The rearrangement combines TRBV20-1 with TRBJ1-1; 9 middle bases align to TRBD1. The clonotype comes from a young man who received the YFV17D yellow fever vaccine. The bases are TGCAGTGCTAGACGTTACAGGGGGCCGAACACTGAAGCTTTCTTT. The translation is CSARRYRGPNTEAFF.